The 9 T cell receptor beta chains listed next were all sequenced from one sample in a study of blood T cell repertoires in COVID-19. Produced via immunoSEQ multiplex PCR; TCRdb's table is partial and in-frame only. The sample carries under 200,000 clones, about 87% recorded once. The sequencing input was peripheral blood. The receptors here all came from a young man with active or convalescent COVID-19.

This chain connects TRBV5-1 to TRBJ2-7; the match to TRBD1 covers 9 bases. V shed 4 bases and J 3 bases; nucleotides not matched to a gene: 8. This CDR3 has 15 amino acids. The germline V gene encodes CDR1 SGHRS and CDR2 YFSETQ. The CDR3 DNA is TGCGCCAGCAGCCCCGGGACAGGGAACGGCTACGAGCAGTACGTC. It specifies CASSPGTGNGYEQYV.

In nucleotides, the CDR3 is TGTGCCAGCTCAGAACAGGGGGCATCTGGTCAGCCCCAGCATTTT. Protein: CASSEQGASGQPQHF. The chain employs TRBV18 and TRBJ1-5; 9 bases align to TRBD1. This CDR3 is built from 15 residues. Germline V gene data show CDR1 as KGHSH and CDR2 as LQKENI. Losses at the gene ends were 5 bases for V and 6 bases for J; bases not matched to a gene: 8.

V and J are TRBV12-3 or TRBV12-4 and TRBJ2-1, with a possible D match to TRBD2 (5 bases). With 3 bases removed from V and 6 bases from J, the gap between germline ends came to 9 bases. CDR3 length: 13 amino acids. CDR3: CASSFSGFNEQFF. The DNA of the CDR3 is TGTGCCAGCAGTTTCAGCGGTTTCAATGAGCAGTTCTTC.

V usage is TRBV7-9 and J usage is TRBJ2-1; 13 bases line up with TRBD2. The CDR3 is made up of 15 amino acids. Looked up from germline, CDR1 is SEHNR and CDR2 is FQNEAQ (reference sequence). With V trimmed by 1 base and J by 13 bases, 7 bases remained unmatched. CDR3 coding DNA: TGTGCCAGCAGCTTAGTACTAGCGGGAGGGCCGGCCCAGTTCTTC. Its translation: CASSLVLAGGPAQFF.

This clone was counted a few times. This rearrangement joins TRBV11-2 to TRBJ2-1, with 14 bases fitting TRBD2. The CDR3 is 18 amino acids. After removal of 3 bases from V and 6 bases from J, the junction contained 10 bases not matched to a gene. The germline V gene encodes CDR1 SGHAT and CDR2 FQNNGV. CDR3: CASSLASGTSGRGNEQFF. The CDR3 DNA reads as TGTGCCAGCAGCTTGGCGTCCGGGACTAGCGGGAGAGGCAATGAGCAGTTCTTC.

The chain is built from TRBV11-1 and TRBJ1-6, with D unclear. Germline V gene lookup returns CDR1 SGHAT and CDR2 FQDESV (reference sequence). The V and J ends lost 1 base and 7 bases respectively, with 8 bases between them. The CDR3 length is 14 residues. CDR3 DNA sequence: TGTGCCAGCAGCTTAGGGGCAGTGAATTCACCCCTCCACTTT. This sequence encodes CASSLGAVNSPLHF. The variable domain in full, with the rest retrieved from reference TRBV11-1 and TRBJ1-6, is EAEVAQSPRYKITEKSQAVAFWCDPISGHATLYWYRQILGQGPELLVQFQDESVVDDSQLPKDRFSAERLKGVDSTLKIQPAELGDSAMYLCASSLGAVNSPLHFGNGTRLTVT.

This clone was seen only a few times. This chain joins TRBV4-1 and TRBJ1-5; possibly TRBD1 for D (5 bases). There are 16 residues in the CDR3. Trimming took off 1 base at V and 0 bases at J, with 10 bases between the two ends. Germline CDR1 is MGHRA and CDR2 is YSYEKL. DNA of the CDR3: TGCGCCAGCAGCCAAGCTACGGGGGATAGCAATCAGCCCCAGCATTTT. Its protein product is CASSQATGDSNQPQHF.

This clone has just one count. The gene calls are TRBV5-4 and TRBJ2-1; 12 positions agree with TRBD2. This CDR3 is built from 15 residues. Per the germline V gene, CDR1 is SGHNT and CDR2 is YYREEE (reference sequence). The V segment lost 3 bases and the J segment 8 bases; nucleotides outside the gene matches: 6. The CDR3, as DNA: TGTGCCAGCAGCTCCTTGACTAGCGGGAGATATGAGCAGTTCTTC. This codes for CASSSLTSGRYEQFF.

This sequence joins TRBV4-2 and TRBJ2-3; tentative D call: TRBD2 (5 bases). Germline CDR1 is LGHNA and CDR2 is YNFKEQ. V lost 0 bases to trimming and J lost 2 bases, with 15 bases between them. The CDR3 loop spans 17 amino acids. The CDR3 sequence: CASSQELAGTFTDTQYF. The CDR3, as DNA: TGTGCCAGCAGCCAAGAGTTGGCGGGTACTTTCACAGATACGCAGTATTTT.